The clone carrying this TCR beta chain was seen more than once but under ten times. Germline-derived CDR1 and CDR2 are MNHEY and SVGAGI. The V and J ends lost 0 bases and 5 bases, in that order; junction bases with no gene match: 13. The CDR3 runs 18 residues. Time point denoted: patch test 3, about 24 weeks after DPC sensitization. Treatment here: therapeutic diphenylcyclopropenone sensitization with weekly scalp DPC. This sample was taken from a study of human T cells and chemical hapten exposure. The wider study: Diphenylcyclopropenone doses were given weekly to the scalps of patients across the approximately 24-week study.

TCRdb itself ran the RACE reads through MiXCR, one entry per CDR3 protein. The sample holds 100,000 or so distinct CDR3 sequences; around 35% are singletons and the top ten take around 2.5%. Sequencing used whole blood, obtained in connection with sensitization to the hapten diphenylcyclopropenone (DPC). The receptor's source is a man between 35 and 55 years old with alopecia areata. Some clones in this sample may be carry-over from other donors' samples. The gene calls are TRBV6-5 and TRBJ2-5, with 9 bases identical to TRBD2. The CDR3 spells CASSYSAASGRPRETQYF. In DNA, the CDR3 is TGTGCCAGCAGTTACTCCGCCGCGAGCGGGAGGCCCCGGGAGACCCAGTACTTC.